The 9 T cell receptor beta chains below all came from one sample that was sequenced in a study of shared clonotypes between healthy human individuals. The method was immunoSEQ multiplex PCR; TCRdb's version includes in-frame clones alone and lacks a portion of them. The sample includes roughly 1 million clones, around 78% of them seen just once. Sequenced material: memory CD4+ T cells from PBMCs. As for subset: CD45RA-negative fraction. These receptors originate from a man aged 18-30 years in good health. Some clones in this sample may be carry-over from other donors' samples.

The V and J genes are TRBV5-1 and TRBJ2-1, with a tentative D call TRBD2 (6 bases). Trimming took off 6 bases at V and 0 bases at J, with 13 bases between the two ends. The CDR3 consists of 15 residues. Looked up from germline, CDR1 is SGHRS and CDR2 is YFSETQ. CDR3 DNA: TGCGCCAGCAAAATTCGGGGGAGCTCCTACAATGAGCAGTTCTTC. It codes for CASKIRGSSYNEQFF.

The chain recombines TRBV5-4 with TRBJ1-2, with D uncertain. This CDR3 has 15 residues. The V end was cut by 4 bases, the J end by 4 bases, with 17 bases between. Germline loops: CDR1 SGHNT, CDR2 YYREEE (reference sequence). CDR3 DNA: TGTGCCAGCAGCGGACCCCGGGCCCTACTCTATGGCTACACCTTC. Translation: CASSGPRALLYGYTF.

The V call is TRBV5-1, the J call TRBJ1-1; a weak D match, TRBD1 (5 bases). There are 19 residues in the CDR3. V lost 0 bases to trimming and J lost 1 base, with 22 bases between them. In germline, CDR1 is SGHRS, CDR2 YFSETQ. This CDR3 is CASSLGVATSSGQNTEAFF. CDR3 nucleotides: TGCGCCAGCAGCTTGGGGGTGGCCACTTCATCAGGACAGAACACTGAAGCTTTCTTT. Full variable domain (missing parts from reference TRBV5-1 and TRBJ1-1): KAGVTQTPRYLIKTRGQQVTLSCSPISGHRSVSWYQQTPGQGLQFLFEYFSETQRNKGNFPGRFSGRQFSNSRSEMNVSTLELGDSALYLCASSLGVATSSGQNTEAFFGQGTRLTVV.

The V call is TRBV19, the J call TRBJ1-5; 8 bases fit TRBD1. CDR3 size: 15 residues. The V gene's germline CDR1 is LNHDA and CDR2 SQIVND (reference sequence). After removal of 4 bases from V and 2 bases from J, the junction contained 4 bases not matched to a gene. CDR3 bases: TGTGCCAGTAGTACAGGGGGCTTCGGCAATCAGCCCCAGCATTTT. Its protein is CASSTGGFGNQPQHF.

V is TRBV7-2 and J is TRBJ1-4; D remains unclear. The CDR3 consists of 14 residues. CDR1 is SGHTA and CDR2 is FQGNSA in the germline V gene. V was trimmed by 3 bases and J by 8 bases, leaving 13 bases between them. CDR3 region: CASSLGYHQEKLFF. Written as DNA, the CDR3 is TGTGCCAGCAGCTTGGGCTATCATCAGGAAAAACTGTTTTTT.

This chain links TRBV6-6 with TRBJ2-1, with 11 positions matching TRBD2. V dropped 8 bases and J dropped 4; count of bases not matched to a gene: 7. This CDR3 has 15 residues. Germline V CDR1 and CDR2: MNHNY, SVGAGI (reference sequence). CDR3 DNA sequence: TGTGCCAGCCGGGGTTTAGCGGGAGGGTACAATGAGCAGTTCTTC. Its protein is CASRGLAGGYNEQFF.

The V and J genes are TRBV6-1 and TRBJ2-7; 8 bases are shared with TRBD2. This CDR3 has 14 amino acids. The germline V gene encodes CDR1 MNHNS and CDR2 SASEGT. V shed 8 bases, J shed 6 bases, and the junction held 12 bases outside the gene matches. The CDR3 nucleotides are TGTGCCAGCTTCGATTGGGGCGCGGGAGGCGAGCAGTACTTC. Translation gives CASFDWGAGGEQYF.

The chain uses TRBV11-3 and TRBJ2-5; TRBD1 matches at 8 bases. The CDR3 spans 14 residues. Trimming removed 5 bases from V and 1 base from J; junction bases left unmatched: 3. Germline-derived CDR1 and CDR2 are SGHNT and YENEEA. CDR3 bases: TGTGCCAGCAGCCCGGACAGGGCCCAAGAGACCCAGTACTTC. Amino acids: CASSPDRAQETQYF.

This clone was counted many times. CDR3 amino acids: CASSVSGMSNTGELFF. CDR3 DNA sequence: TGCGCCAGCAGCGTTAGCGGGATGTCGAACACCGGGGAGCTGTTTTTT. The chain is built from TRBV5-1 and TRBJ2-2; 8 nucleotides agree with TRBD2. The CDR3 totals 16 residues. The junction had 5 bases not matched to a gene; V was cut back by 4 bases and J by 0 bases. The germline V gene has CDR1 SGHRS and CDR2 YFSETQ.